This T cell receptor (beta chain) was found in a study of CD8 T cells in Susac syndrome. TEMRA cells were FACS-enriched, while CD8+ and CD4+ T cells were negatively isolated. CDR1 is SGHNT, CDR2 YYREEE, per germline (reference sequence). This CDR3 spans 18 amino acids. With V trimmed by 3 bases and J by 0 bases, 6 bases remained unmatched. Reverse transcription used about 0.45 to 1 ug RNA and random hexamers. TCRdb ran MiXCR on the immunoSEQ multiplex PCR reads and lists one entry per CDR3 protein. Among more than 95,000 distinct CDR3 sequences listed, just over 90% were seen once. This clonotype was obtained from a human donor with multiple sclerosis. The V call is TRBV5-4, the J call TRBJ2-1; TRBD2 agrees at 13 bases. Sequenced material: CD8+ T cells from PBMCs. The chain's CDR3 is CASSWGLAGISSYNEQFF. DNA for the CDR3: TGTGCCAGCAGCTGGGGACTAGCGGGGATAAGCTCCTACAATGAGCAGTTCTTC.